This entry lists 25 T cell receptor beta chains sequenced from one sample in a study of blood T cells in healthy people across ages. It was with a sample-barcoded 5' primer and a J-beta primer mix that a second PCR of roughly 7 to 11 cycles was run. MiXCR, run by TCRdb on the 5' RACE reads, gives a single entry per CDR3 protein. The table includes more than 650,000 distinct CDR3 sequences, about a fifth detected once. Sequenced sample: blood. Receptors originate from a man between 65 and 85 years old in good health.

The chain uses TRBV7-9 and TRBJ2-1; 7 bases line up with TRBD2. CDR3 size: 17 residues. The J segment lost 0 bases and the V segment lost 6 bases, leaving 11 bases of the junction unmatched. Germline V gene data show CDR1 as SEHNR and CDR2 as FQNEAQ (reference sequence). CDR3 region: CASSSPGTKGSYNEQFF. CDR3 DNA: TGTGCCAGCAGTTCGCCCGGGACTAAGGGCTCCTACAATGAGCAGTTCTTC.

The V and J genes are TRBV20-1 and TRBJ2-3, with 10 bases aligning to TRBD2. The CDR3 is 15 amino acids. Germline trimming cut 5 bases from V and 6 bases from J; bases unmatched to any gene: 11. Germline V gives CDR1 DFQATT, CDR2 SNEGSKA (reference sequence). The CDR3 nucleotides read TGCAGTGCTGGATTCGGGACTAGCGCCTCCGATACGCAGTATTTT. Translated: CSAGFGTSASDTQYF.

In its sample, this clonotype was seen a few times. The V call is TRBV11-2, the J call TRBJ2-1, with D unresolved. The J call is doubtful: the DNA matches TRBJ2-7 better. Germline V gene data show CDR1 as SGHAT and CDR2 as FQNNGV. This CDR3 has 14 amino acids. The CDR3 coding sequence is TGTGCCAGCAGCTTAGAGGGTTTTGTCTCGGAGCAGTACTTC. Encoded protein: CASSLEGFVSEQYF.

This clonotype was counted between two and nine times. The chain employs TRBV6-6 and TRBJ1-4; possibly TRBD1 for D (5 bases). The ends were cut back, 9 bases at V and 11 bases at J, with 22 bases in the middle. The V gene's germline CDR1 is MNHNY and CDR2 SVGAGI (reference sequence). CDR3 length equals 14 residues. CDR3: CARQNQHRFYKLFF. The CDR3 DNA sequence: TGTGCCAGACAGAACCAGCACAGGTTTTACAAACTGTTTTTT.

The V call is TRBV6-1, the J call TRBJ1-2; D uncertain. Germline CDR1 MNHNS, CDR2 SASEGT. V gave up 2 bases and J gave up 8 bases, with 15 bases separating them. This CDR3 region has 14 residues. The CDR3 protein is CASSENSGFGGYTF. The CDR3 region has the DNA TGTGCCAGCAGTGAAAACTCTGGATTCGGCGGCTACACCTTC.

The chain carries TRBV27 and TRBJ1-6; D uncertain. The germline V gene encodes CDR1 MNHEY and CDR2 SMNVEV (reference sequence). V dropped 6 bases and J dropped 4 bases, with 16 bases sitting between them. The CDR3 length is 16 residues. CDR3 amino acids: CASSITAEFYNSPLHF. In DNA form, the CDR3 reads TGTGCCAGCAGCATCACAGCAGAATTTTATAATTCACCCCTCCACTTT.

This chain joins TRBV6-5 and TRBJ2-5, with 7 bases identical to TRBD1. CDR3 size: 16 residues. Germline V gene data show CDR1 as MNHEY and CDR2 as SVGAGI. With V trimmed by 0 bases and J by 8 bases, 12 bases remained unmatched. The CDR3 sequence is CASSYSRRGTVLTQYF. CDR3 in DNA: TGTGCCAGCAGTTACTCGAGACGAGGGACAGTCCTTACCCAGTACTTC.

This clonotype was counted between two and nine times. This rearrangement joins TRBV18 to TRBJ1-1; no firm D call. This CDR3 region has 12 residues. Germline values: CDR1 KGHSH, CDR2 LQKENI. Deletions cut 3 bases from V and 5 bases from J, with 7 bases between. The DNA for the CDR3 is TGTGCCAGCTCACCGAGGCTGACTGAAGCTTTCTTT. This encodes CASSPRLTEAFF.

This clonotype was recorded only once. The rearrangement links TRBV5-1 to TRBJ2-5, with D perhaps matching TRBD1 or TRBD2 (6 bases each). The CDR3 has 15 residues. Trimming left V 1 base short and J 5 bases short, with 15 bases between. Germline V lookup: CDR1 SGHRS, CDR2 YFSETQ. CDR3 loop: CASSLTGANGETQYF. DNA for the CDR3: TGCGCCAGCAGCTTGACGGGGGCGAATGGTGAGACCCAGTACTTC.

This sequence joins TRBV20-1 and TRBJ2-3; TRBD2 matches at 7 bases. The CDR3 spans 14 residues. Germline lookup yields CDR1 DFQATT and CDR2 SNEGSKA (reference sequence). V was clipped by 3 bases and J by 5 bases; unmatched bases: 8. CDR3 amino acids: CSAREGGPGDTQYF. In DNA form, the CDR3 reads TGCAGTGCTAGGGAGGGAGGGCCGGGAGATACGCAGTATTTT.

This clonotype showed up just a few times. This chain links TRBV7-9 with TRBJ2-7; D gene unclear. CDR3 size: 15 residues. The germline V gene encodes CDR1 SEHNR and CDR2 FQNEAQ (reference sequence). Between the trimmed V and J ends, which lost 0 bases and 2 bases, there was a span of 11 bases. The chain's CDR3 is CASSLALTATYEQYF. The CDR3 coding sequence is TGTGCCAGCAGCTTAGCGTTAACAGCGACCTACGAGCAGTACTTC. The full variable domain, its missing parts supplied by reference TRBV7-9 and TRBJ2-7, is DTGVSQNPRHKITKRGQNVTFRCDPISEHNRLYWYRQTLGQGPEFLTYFQNEAQLEKSRLLSDRFSAERPKGSFSTLEIQRTEQGDSAMYLCASSLALTATYEQYFGPGTRLTVT.

This sequence joins TRBV11-3 and TRBJ2-1, with TRBD1 matching 9 bases. The V segment lost 5 bases and the J segment 8 bases; nucleotides outside the gene matches: 13. Germline CDR1 is SGHNT and CDR2 is YENEEA. This CDR3 has 16 residues. DNA of the CDR3: TGTGCCAGCAGCGTTAGCATGGGACAGGGTCCCTATGAGCAGTTCTTC. Its protein is CASSVSMGQGPYEQFF.

The rearrangement uses TRBV11-2 and TRBJ2-5; 7 positions agree with TRBD2. CDR3 length: 15 residues. Germline CDR1 and CDR2: SGHAT and FQNNGV. V was clipped by 6 bases and J by 1 base; unmatched bases: 8. The CDR3 loop reads CASRISGGPQETQYF. CDR3 coding DNA: TGTGCCAGCAGAATTTCGGGGGGACCCCAAGAGACCCAGTACTTC.

The V and J genes are TRBV7-2 and TRBJ2-5; 7 positions match TRBD1. CDR1 is SGHTA and CDR2 is FQGNSA in the germline V gene. The CDR3 contains 14 residues. V dropped 7 bases and J dropped 2; count of bases not matched to a gene: 7. CDR3 amino acids: CASKGATGQETQYF. DNA of the CDR3: TGTGCCAGCAAGGGGGCGACAGGACAAGAGACCCAGTACTTC. The full variable domain, in which reference TRBV7-2 and TRBJ2-5 provide the parts outside the CDR3, is GAGVSQSPSNKVTEKGKDVELRCDPISGHTALYWYRQSLGQGLEFLIYFQGNSAPDKSGLPSDRFSAERTGGSVSTLTIQRTQQEDSAVYLCASKGATGQETQYFGPGTRLLVL.

The chain employs TRBV20-1 and TRBJ1-4; the D gene is possibly TRBD1 (6 bases). The V end lost 4 bases, the J end lost 8 bases, and 20 bases lay between the germline ends. Germline V gives CDR1 DFQATT, CDR2 SNEGSKA (reference sequence). The CDR3 sequence is 15 residues long. In DNA, the CDR3 is TGCAGTGCTACACTAGGGGCGGGGGCTCGGGAAAAACTGTTTTTT. It codes for CSATLGAGAREKLFF.

V and J are TRBV13 and TRBJ2-5; D ambiguous. The V and J ends lost 2 bases and 1 base respectively, with 14 bases between them. The CDR3 runs 16 residues. Germline assignment: CDR1 PRHDT and CDR2 FYEKMQ (reference sequence). The CDR3 region has the DNA TGTGCCAGCAGCTTAAGACACCCCAGGCCCCAAGAGACCCAGTACTTC. Its protein product is CASSLRHPRPQETQYF.

This clonotype was detected a few times. The genes are TRBV20-1 and TRBJ1-1; 10 bases match TRBD1. CDR1 DFQATT and CDR2 SNEGSKA come from the germline V gene (reference sequence). CDR3 length equals 14 residues. Unmatched junction bases numbered 7, after V lost 5 bases and J lost 4 bases. The CDR3 DNA is TGCAGTGCTCGAAAGACAGGGGGCTTCACTGAAGCTTTCTTT. Translated, it gives CSARKTGGFTEAFF.

V is TRBV12-3 or TRBV12-4 and J is TRBJ1-2; TRBD1 matches at 8 bases. The CDR3 is 15 amino acids. V lost 3 bases, J lost 8 bases, and 11 bases stayed unmatched. The CDR3 nucleotides read TGTGCCAGCAGTTTTATTCCAGGGGGCTTGAAAGGCTACACCTTC. This sequence encodes CASSFIPGGLKGYTF.

This clonotype turned up a few times. The chain links TRBV12-3 or TRBV12-4 to TRBJ1-4; 7 bases fit TRBD1. The CDR3 totals 16 residues. The junction had 14 bases not matched to a gene; V was cut back by 5 bases and J by 8 bases. The CDR3 is CASSSIRQGSREKLFF. CDR3 nucleotide sequence: TGTGCCAGCAGTAGTATCCGACAGGGTTCTCGGGAAAAACTGTTTTTT.

This clonotype was observed a handful of times. The rearrangement joins TRBV5-1 to TRBJ1-1; tentative D call: TRBD1 (5 bases). This CDR3 has 15 amino acids. Germline V lookup: CDR1 SGHRS, CDR2 YFSETQ. V was trimmed by 7 bases and J by 5 bases, leaving 21 bases between them. The CDR3 DNA follows: TGCGCCAGCGGGACGCGGCAGGGTGATGGGACTGAAGCTTTCTTT. Protein product: CASGTRQGDGTEAFF.

This CDR3 reads CASSDQGNFAGGNTIYF. CDR3 nucleotides: TGCGCCAGCAGTGATCAGGGAAACTTCGCGGGTGGAAACACCATATATTTT. The rearrangement uses TRBV10-2 and TRBJ1-3, with TRBD1 as a possible D gene (5 bases). Trimming removed 3 bases at V and 3 bases at J, with 18 bases between. The CDR3 covers 17 residues. The germline V gene encodes CDR1 WSHSY and CDR2 SAAADI.

V usage is TRBV29-1 and J usage is TRBJ2-5; 11 bases line up with TRBD1. The CDR3 has 15 residues. V shed 0 bases, J shed 6 bases, and the junction held 6 bases outside the gene matches. Germline CDR1 and CDR2: SQVTM and ANQGSEA. This chain's CDR3 is CSVEDPDRGPKTQYF. CDR3 coding DNA: TGCAGCGTTGAAGATCCGGACAGGGGGCCGAAGACCCAGTACTTC.

The rearrangement links TRBV12-3 or TRBV12-4 to TRBJ2-3; possibly TRBD1 for D (6 bases). Trimming left V 6 bases short and J 7 bases short, with 20 bases between. This CDR3 is built from 15 residues. The CDR3 DNA sequence: TGTGCCAGCAGCCAGGACAGCTCACCACCGAATACGCAGTATTTT. Amino acid sequence: CASSQDSSPPNTQYF.

The chain has TRBV30 and TRBJ2-3; no firm D call. Germline CDR1 GTSNPN, CDR2 SVGIG (reference sequence). This CDR3 has 12 residues. V shed 4 bases and J shed 0 bases, with 5 bases lying between them. The CDR3 coding sequence is TGTGCCTGGACCATTAGCACAGATACGCAGTATTTT. Encoded protein: CAWTISTDTQYF.

This clonotype has at least ten counts. The V and J genes are TRBV6-2 or TRBV6-3 and TRBJ2-7; TRBD2 aligns across 11 bases. The CDR3 has 15 residues. The germline CDR1 and CDR2 sequences are MNHEY and SVGEGT. The CDR3 protein is CASSYLAGGLSEQYV. DNA for the CDR3: TGTGCCAGCAGCTACTTAGCGGGAGGGCTGAGTGAGCAGTACGTC.